This T cell receptor (beta chain) was observed in a study of regulatory T cells. Whole-study results and caveats: Control CD8+ cells showed a nonsignificant trend toward higher Shannon entropy than patient CD8+ cells. Regulatory T cells showed the strongest V-J pair restriction and V/J gene skewing among patient repertoires.

A note on this clone: Antigen: not known.

All CD3G-deficient patients showed autoimmunity, more severe in two. Patients aged 2 to 39 years had fewer naive T cells. Primers: 52 TRBV forward and 13 TRBJ reverse. Measured with immunoSEQ multiplex PCR; TCRdb has only the in-frame clones, and not every one. The data hold some 17,000 clones, with 92% observed a single time. The CDR3 extends over 17 amino acids. Losses at the gene ends were 1 base for V and 0 bases for J; bases not matched to a gene: 7. Looked up from germline, CDR1 is SGHDT and CDR2 is YYEEEE. The sequence derives from a person in their late teens or twenties with CD3G deficiency. Material for sequencing was CD8+ T cells sorted from blood. This rearrangement joins TRBV5-6 to TRBJ2-3; 8 nucleotides agree with TRBD2. This CDR3 is CASSLMSAGGSTDTQYF. In DNA form, the CDR3 reads TGTGCCAGCAGCTTGATGTCGGCGGGGGGAAGCACAGATACGCAGTATTTT.